The sequence of this T cell receptor (beta chain) was determined in a study of regulatory T cells in long-lasting Graves disease. Looking at the study overall: Graves' patients (newly diagnosed) had been on antithyroid drugs under 3 months.

This clonotype came up many times. Relying on iRepertoire HTBI primers and Arm-PCR of CDR3 regions, the team built TCR beta libraries. One entry per CDR3 protein results from TCRdb running MiXCR on the multiplex PCR reads. This sample carries 510,000 or so distinct CDR3 sequences, about 11% of them seen once, and the ten largest clones take roughly 9.3%. As to time point: newly diagnosed GD, antithyroid drugs for less than 3 months. PBMCs provided the RNA from which the TCR library was made. Patients with Graves' disease were diagnosed by American Thyroid Association guidelines. The data were also submitted as part of a second study, on T cells in Graves' hyperthyroidism and ophthalmopathy.

The material sequenced was peripheral blood mononuclear cells (PBMCs), taken at new diagnosis, from a patient treated with antithyroid drugs. This sequence originates from a woman in her 30s with Graves disease.

The CDR3 here is CASSRQLAGGFAEQFF. The CDR3 bases are TGTGCCAGTAGTAGACAGCTAGCGGGTGGTTTCGCTGAGCAGTTCTTC. J is TRBJ2-1 and V is TRBV19; 8 nucleotides align to TRBD2. J lost 9 bases, V lost 4 bases, and 14 bases had no gene match. The germline V gene encodes CDR1 LNHDA and CDR2 SQIVND (reference sequence). This CDR3 has 16 amino acids. The whole variable domain, remainder taken from reference TRBV19 and TRBJ2-1, is DGGITQSPKYLFRKEGQNVTLSCEQNLNHDAMYWYRQDPGQGLRLIYYSQIVNDFQKGDIAEGYSVSREKKESFPLTVTSAQKNPTAFYLCASSRQLAGGFAEQFFGPGTRLTVL.